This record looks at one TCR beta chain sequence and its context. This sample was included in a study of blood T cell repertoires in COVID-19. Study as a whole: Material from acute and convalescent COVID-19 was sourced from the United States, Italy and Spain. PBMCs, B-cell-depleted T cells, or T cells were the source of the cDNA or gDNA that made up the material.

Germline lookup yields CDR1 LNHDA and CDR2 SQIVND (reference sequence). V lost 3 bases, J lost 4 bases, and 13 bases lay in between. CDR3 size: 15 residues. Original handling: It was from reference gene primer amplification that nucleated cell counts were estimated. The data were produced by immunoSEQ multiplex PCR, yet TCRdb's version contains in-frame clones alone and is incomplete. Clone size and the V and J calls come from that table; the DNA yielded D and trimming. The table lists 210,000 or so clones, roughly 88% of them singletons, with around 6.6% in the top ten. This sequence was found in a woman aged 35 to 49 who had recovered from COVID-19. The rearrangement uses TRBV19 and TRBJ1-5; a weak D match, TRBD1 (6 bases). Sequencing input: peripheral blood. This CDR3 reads CASSIGSQGNQPQHF. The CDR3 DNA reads TGTGCCAGTAGTATCGGATCCCAGGGGAATCAGCCCCAGCATTTT.